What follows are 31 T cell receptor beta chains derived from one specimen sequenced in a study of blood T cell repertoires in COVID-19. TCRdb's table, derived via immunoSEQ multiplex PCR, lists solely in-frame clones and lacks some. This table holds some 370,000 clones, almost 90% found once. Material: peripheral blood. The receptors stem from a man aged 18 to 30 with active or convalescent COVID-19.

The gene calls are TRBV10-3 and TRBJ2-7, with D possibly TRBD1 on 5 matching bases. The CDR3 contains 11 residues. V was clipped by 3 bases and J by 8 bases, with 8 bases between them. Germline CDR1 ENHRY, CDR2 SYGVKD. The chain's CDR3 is CAISEQEKQYF. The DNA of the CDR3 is TGTGCCATCAGTGAACAGGAAAAGCAGTACTTC.

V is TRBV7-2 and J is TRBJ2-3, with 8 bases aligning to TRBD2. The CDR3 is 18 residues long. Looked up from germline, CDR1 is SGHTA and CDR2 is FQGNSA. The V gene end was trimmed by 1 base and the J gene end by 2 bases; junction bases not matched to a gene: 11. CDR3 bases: TGTGCCAGCAGCTTAGAGTTCGCCGGGGGGGGGAACACAGATACGCAGTATTTT. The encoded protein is CASSLEFAGGGNTDTQYF. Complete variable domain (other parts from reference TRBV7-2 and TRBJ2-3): GAGVSQSPSNKVTEKGKDVELRCDPISGHTALYWYRQSLGQGLEFLIYFQGNSAPDKSGLPSDRFSAERTGGSVSTLTIQRTQQEDSAVYLCASSLEFAGGGNTDTQYFGPGTRLTVL.

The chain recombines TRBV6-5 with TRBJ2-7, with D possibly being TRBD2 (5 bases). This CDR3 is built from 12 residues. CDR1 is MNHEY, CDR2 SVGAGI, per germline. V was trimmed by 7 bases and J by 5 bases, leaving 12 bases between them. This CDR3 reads CASTDAGDEQYF. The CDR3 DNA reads TGTGCCAGCACCGACGCGGGTGACGAGCAGTACTTC.

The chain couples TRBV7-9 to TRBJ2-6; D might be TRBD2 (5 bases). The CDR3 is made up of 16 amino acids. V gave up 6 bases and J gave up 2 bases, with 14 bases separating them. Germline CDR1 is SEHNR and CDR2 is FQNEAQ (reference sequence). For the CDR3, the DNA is TGTGCCAGCAGTTACGAGAGCGGTCCTGGGGCCAACGTCCTGACTTTC. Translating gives CASSYESGPGANVLTF.

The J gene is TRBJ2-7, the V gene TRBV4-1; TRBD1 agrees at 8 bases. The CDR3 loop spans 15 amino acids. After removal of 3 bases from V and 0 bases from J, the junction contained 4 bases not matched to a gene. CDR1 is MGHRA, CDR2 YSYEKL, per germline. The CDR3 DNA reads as TGCGCCAGCAGCCACTCCGGGACAGGCTCCTACGAGCAGTACTTC. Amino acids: CASSHSGTGSYEQYF.

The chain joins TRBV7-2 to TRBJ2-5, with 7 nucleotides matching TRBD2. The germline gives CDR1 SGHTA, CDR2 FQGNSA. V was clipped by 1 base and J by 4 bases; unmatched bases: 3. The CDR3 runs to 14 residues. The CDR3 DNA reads TGTGCCAGCAGCTTAGACCCGGGAGGAGAGACCCAGTACTTC. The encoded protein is CASSLDPGGETQYF. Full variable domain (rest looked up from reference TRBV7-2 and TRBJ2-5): GAGVSQSPSNKVTEKGKDVELRCDPISGHTALYWYRQSLGQGLEFLIYFQGNSAPDKSGLPSDRFSAERTGGSVSTLTIQRTQQEDSAVYLCASSLDPGGETQYFGPGTRLLVL.

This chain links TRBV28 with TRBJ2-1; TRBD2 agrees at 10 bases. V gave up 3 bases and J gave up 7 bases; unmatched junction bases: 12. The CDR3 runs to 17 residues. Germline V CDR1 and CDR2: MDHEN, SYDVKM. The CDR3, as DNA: TGTGCCAGCAGTTTCCCCGATGGTAGCGGGAGGAGAAATGAGCAGTTCTTC. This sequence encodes CASSFPDGSGRRNEQFF.

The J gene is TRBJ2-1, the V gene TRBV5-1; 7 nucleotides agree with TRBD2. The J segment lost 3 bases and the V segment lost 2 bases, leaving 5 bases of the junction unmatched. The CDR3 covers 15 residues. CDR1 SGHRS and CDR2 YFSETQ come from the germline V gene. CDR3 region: CASSFPGGLYNEQFF. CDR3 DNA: TGCGCCAGCAGCTTTCCGGGGGGTCTCTACAATGAGCAGTTCTTC.

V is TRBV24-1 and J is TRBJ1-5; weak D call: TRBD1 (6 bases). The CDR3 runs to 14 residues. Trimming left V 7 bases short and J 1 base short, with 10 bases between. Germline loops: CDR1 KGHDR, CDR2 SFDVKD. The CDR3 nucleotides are TGTGCCACCAGGGACAGTGGGAGCAATCAGCCCCAGCATTTT. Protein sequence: CATRDSGSNQPQHF.

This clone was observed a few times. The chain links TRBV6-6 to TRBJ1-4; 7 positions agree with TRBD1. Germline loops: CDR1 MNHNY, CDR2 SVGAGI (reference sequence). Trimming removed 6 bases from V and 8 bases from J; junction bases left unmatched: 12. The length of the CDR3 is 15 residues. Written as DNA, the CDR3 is TGTGCCAGCAGCGACGGGGGATTGGGACAGGAAAAACTGTTTTTT. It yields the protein CASSDGGLGQEKLFF.

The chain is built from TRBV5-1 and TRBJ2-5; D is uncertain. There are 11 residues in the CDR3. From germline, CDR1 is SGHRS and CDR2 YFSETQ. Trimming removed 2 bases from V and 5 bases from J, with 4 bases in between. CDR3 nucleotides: TGCGCCAGCAGCTTTCGGGAGACCCAGTACTTC. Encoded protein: CASSFRETQYF.

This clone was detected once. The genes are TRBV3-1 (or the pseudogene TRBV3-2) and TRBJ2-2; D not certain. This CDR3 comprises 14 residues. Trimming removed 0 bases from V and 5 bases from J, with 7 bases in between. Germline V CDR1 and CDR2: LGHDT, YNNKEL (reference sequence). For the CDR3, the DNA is TGTGCCAGCAGCCAAGATCTAGGAACCGGGGAGCTGTTTTTT. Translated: CASSQDLGTGELFF.

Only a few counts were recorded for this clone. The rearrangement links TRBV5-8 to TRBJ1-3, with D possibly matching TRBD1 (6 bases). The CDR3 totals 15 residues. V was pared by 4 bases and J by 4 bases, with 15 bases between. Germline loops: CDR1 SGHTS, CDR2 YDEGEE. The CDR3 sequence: CASSGRRQEGNTIYF. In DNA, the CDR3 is TGTGCCAGCAGCGGAAGACGACAGGAGGGAAACACCATATATTTT.

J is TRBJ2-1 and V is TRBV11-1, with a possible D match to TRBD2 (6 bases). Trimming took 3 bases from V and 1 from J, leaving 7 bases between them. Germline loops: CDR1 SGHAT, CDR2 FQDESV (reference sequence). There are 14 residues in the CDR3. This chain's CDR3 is CASSLGLSYNEQFF. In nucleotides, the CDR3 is TGTGCCAGCAGCTTGGGACTGTCCTACAATGAGCAGTTCTTC.

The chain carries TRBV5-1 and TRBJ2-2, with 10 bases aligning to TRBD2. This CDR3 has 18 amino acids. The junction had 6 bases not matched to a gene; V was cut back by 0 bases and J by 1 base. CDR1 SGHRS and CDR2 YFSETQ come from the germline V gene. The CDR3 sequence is CASSLVWLAGVNTGELFF. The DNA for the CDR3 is TGCGCCAGCAGCTTGGTTTGGCTAGCGGGGGTGAACACCGGGGAGCTGTTTTTT.

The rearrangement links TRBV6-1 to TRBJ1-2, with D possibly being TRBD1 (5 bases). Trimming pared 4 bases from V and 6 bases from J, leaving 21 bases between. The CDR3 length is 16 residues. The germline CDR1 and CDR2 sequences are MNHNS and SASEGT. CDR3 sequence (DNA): TGTGCCAGCAGTGGACCTATAGGAACAGGAGACCATGGCTACACCTTC. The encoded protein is CASSGPIGTGDHGYTF.

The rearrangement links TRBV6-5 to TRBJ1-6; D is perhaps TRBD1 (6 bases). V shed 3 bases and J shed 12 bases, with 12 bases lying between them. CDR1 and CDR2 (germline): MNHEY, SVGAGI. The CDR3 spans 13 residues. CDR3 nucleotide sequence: TGTGCCAGCAGTTATTTAAGACAGGAACCCCTCCACTTT. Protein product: CASSYLRQEPLHF.

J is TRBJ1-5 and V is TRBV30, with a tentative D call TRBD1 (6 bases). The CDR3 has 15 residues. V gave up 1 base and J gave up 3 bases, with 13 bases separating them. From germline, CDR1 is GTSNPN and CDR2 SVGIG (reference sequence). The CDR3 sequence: CAWSEPGTHNQPQHF. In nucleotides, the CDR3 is TGTGCCTGGAGTGAACCCGGGACACACAATCAGCCCCAGCATTTT.

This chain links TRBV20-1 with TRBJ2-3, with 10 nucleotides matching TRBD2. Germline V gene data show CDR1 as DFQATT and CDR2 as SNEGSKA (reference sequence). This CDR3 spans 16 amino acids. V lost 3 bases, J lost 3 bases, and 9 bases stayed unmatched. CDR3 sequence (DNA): TGCAGTGCTAGTGTAGCGGGAGGCCCGGGGACAGATACGCAGTATTTT. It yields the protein CSASVAGGPGTDTQYF.

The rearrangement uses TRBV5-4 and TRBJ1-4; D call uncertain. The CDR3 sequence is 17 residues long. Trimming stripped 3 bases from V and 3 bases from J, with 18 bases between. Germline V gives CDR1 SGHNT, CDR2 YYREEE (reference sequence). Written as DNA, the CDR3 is TGTGCCAGCAGCTCCGCCTCGTCGGGCGGGCCTAATGAAAAACTGTTTTTT. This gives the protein CASSSASSGGPNEKLFF.

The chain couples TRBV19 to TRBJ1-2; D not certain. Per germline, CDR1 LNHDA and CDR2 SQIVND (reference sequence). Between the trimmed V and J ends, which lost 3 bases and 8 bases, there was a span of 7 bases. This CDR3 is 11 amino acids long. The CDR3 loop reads CASSMRNGYTF. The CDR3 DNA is TGTGCCAGTAGTATGCGGAACGGCTACACCTTC.

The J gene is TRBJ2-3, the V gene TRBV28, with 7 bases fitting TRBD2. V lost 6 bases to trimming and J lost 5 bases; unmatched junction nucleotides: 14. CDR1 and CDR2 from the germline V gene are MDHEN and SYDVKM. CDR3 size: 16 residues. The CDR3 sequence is CASSSGRGGWEDTQYF. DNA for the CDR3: TGTGCCAGCAGCTCAGGGAGGGGAGGCTGGGAAGATACGCAGTATTTT.

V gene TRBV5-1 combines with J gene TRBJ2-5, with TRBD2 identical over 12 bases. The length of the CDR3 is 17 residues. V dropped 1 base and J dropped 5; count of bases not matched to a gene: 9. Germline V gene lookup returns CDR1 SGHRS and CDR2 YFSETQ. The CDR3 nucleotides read TGCGCCAGCAGCTTGCTAGCGGGAGGGCCGGTTTCGGAGACCCAGTACTTC. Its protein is CASSLLAGGPVSETQYF.

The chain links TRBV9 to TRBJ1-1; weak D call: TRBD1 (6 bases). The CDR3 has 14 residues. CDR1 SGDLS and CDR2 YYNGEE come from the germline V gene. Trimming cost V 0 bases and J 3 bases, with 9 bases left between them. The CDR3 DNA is TGTGCCAGCAGCGTAGAGGGGGGGCACACTGAAGCTTTCTTT. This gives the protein CASSVEGGHTEAFF.

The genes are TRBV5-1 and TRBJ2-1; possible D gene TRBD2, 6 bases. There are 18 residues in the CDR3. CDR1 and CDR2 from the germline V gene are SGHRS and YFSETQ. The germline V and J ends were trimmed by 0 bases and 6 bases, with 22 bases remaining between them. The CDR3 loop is CASSLAVGAGSYGNEQFF. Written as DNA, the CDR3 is TGCGCCAGCAGCTTGGCCGTAGGGGCGGGATCATATGGCAATGAGCAGTTCTTC. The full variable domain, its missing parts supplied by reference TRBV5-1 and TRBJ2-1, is KAGVTQTPRYLIKTRGQQVTLSCSPISGHRSVSWYQQTPGQGLQFLFEYFSETQRNKGNFPGRFSGRQFSNSRSEMNVSTLELGDSALYLCASSLAVGAGSYGNEQFFGPGTRLTVL.

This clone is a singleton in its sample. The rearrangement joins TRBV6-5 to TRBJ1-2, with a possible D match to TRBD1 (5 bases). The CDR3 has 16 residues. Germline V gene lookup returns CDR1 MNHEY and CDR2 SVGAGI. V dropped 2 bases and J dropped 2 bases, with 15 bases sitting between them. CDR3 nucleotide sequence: TGTGCCAGCAGTTACGGGTCTCAGGGTACCAACTATGGCTACACCTTC. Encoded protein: CASSYGSQGTNYGYTF.

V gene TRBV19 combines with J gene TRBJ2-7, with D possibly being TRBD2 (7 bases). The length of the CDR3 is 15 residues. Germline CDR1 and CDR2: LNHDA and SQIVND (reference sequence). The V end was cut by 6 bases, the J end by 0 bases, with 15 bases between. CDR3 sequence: CASRSGGHSSYEQYF. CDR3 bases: TGTGCCAGTAGATCGGGGGGCCACAGCTCCTACGAGCAGTACTTC.

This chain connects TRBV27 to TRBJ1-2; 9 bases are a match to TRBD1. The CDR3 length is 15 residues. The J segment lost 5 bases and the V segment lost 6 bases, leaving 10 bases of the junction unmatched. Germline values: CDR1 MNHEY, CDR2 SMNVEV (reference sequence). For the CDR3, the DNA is TGTGCCAGCAGAAGACCGGGACAGGGAGGATATGGCTACACCTTC. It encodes CASRRPGQGGYGYTF.

CDR3 nucleotide sequence: TGTGCCAGCAGAGCGGTCCGGGATTTCTACGAGCAGTACTTC. Amino acid sequence: CASRAVRDFYEQYF. The gene calls are TRBV28 and TRBJ2-7; tentatively, D is TRBD2 (5 bases). The germline CDR1 and CDR2 sequences are MDHEN and SYDVKM. The CDR3 runs to 14 residues. Trimming removed 6 bases at V and 3 bases at J, with 15 bases between.

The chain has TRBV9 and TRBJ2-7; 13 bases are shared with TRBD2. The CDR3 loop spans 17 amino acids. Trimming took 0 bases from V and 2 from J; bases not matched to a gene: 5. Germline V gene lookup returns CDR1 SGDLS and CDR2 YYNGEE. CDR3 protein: CASSVAPGLAGTYEQYF. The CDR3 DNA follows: TGTGCCAGCAGCGTAGCGCCGGGACTAGCGGGAACCTACGAGCAGTACTTC. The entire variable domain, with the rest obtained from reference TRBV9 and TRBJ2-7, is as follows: DSGVTQTPKHLITATGQRVTLRCSPRSGDLSVYWYQQSLDQGLQFLIQYYNGEERAKGNILERFSAQQFPDLHSELNLSSLELGDSALYFCASSVAPGLAGTYEQYFGPGTRLTVT.

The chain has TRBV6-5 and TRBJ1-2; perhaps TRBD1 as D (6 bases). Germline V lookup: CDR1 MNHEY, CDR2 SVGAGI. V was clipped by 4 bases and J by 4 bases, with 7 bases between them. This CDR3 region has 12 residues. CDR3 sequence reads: CASSLTGYGYTF. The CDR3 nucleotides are TGTGCCAGCAGTTTGACAGGCTATGGCTACACCTTC.